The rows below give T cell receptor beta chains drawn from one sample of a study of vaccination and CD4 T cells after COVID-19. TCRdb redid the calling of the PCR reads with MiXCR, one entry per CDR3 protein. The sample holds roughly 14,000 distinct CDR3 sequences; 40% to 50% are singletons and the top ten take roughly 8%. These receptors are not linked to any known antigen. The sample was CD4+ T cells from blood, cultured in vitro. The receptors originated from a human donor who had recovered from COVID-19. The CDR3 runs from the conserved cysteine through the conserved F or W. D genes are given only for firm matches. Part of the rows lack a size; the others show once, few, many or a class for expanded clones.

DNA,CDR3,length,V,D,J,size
TGTGCCAGCCAAGCCTCCGGGACCCTTGGCTCCTATAATTCACCCCTCCACTTT,CASQASGTLGSYNSPLHF,18,TRBV28,-,TRBJ1-6,-
TGTGCCAGCAGTCCGGGGAGTTACAATGAGCAGTTCTTC,CASSPGSYNEQFF,13,TRBV9,-,TRBJ2-1,-
TGTGCCAGCAGCTTCCAGGGCCAAATCTATGGCTACACCTTC,CASSFQGQIYGYTF,14,TRBV5-6,-,TRBJ1-2,once
TGTGCCAGCAGCCTCGGCCATTGGGCTCAGCCCCAGCATTTT,CASSLGHWAQPQHF,14,TRBV6-1,-,TRBJ1-5,-
TGTGCCACCCGGGACAGGTCCTACGAGCAGTACTTC,CATRDRSYEQYF,12,TRBV19,TRBD1,TRBJ2-7,-
TGCGCCAGCAGCCGATGGACAGGGAGTCGGGAGACCCAGTACTTC,CASSRWTGSRETQYF,15,TRBV4-1,TRBD1,TRBJ2-5,few
TGTGCCAGCAGCCCCCGTGGCAATCAGCCCCAGCATTTT,CASSPRGNQPQHF,13,TRBV28,-,TRBJ1-5,-
TGTGCCAGCAGCAATAAGGGCTCCTATAATTCACCCCTCCACTTT,CASSNKGSYNSPLHF,15,TRBV21-1,-,TRBJ1-6,few
TGTGCCAGTAGTATTGGAATAGCGCGTACCTACGAGCAGTACTTC,CASSIGIARTYEQYF,15,TRBV19,-,TRBJ2-7,-
TGTGCCAGCATTTGGGCGGGGTCCTACGAGCAGTACTTC,CASIWAGSYEQYF,13,TRBV2,-,TRBJ2-7,few
TGCAGTGCACCAGGACTAGCGGGGGGAAAATACAATGAGCAGTTCTTC,CSAPGLAGGKYNEQFF,16,TRBV20-1,TRBD2,TRBJ2-1,-
TGTGCCACCAGTGATAGGGACAGTAACTATGGCTACACCTTC,CATSDRDSNYGYTF,14,TRBV24-1,TRBD1,TRBJ1-2,-
TGCAGTGCTAGAGACGGGGGGGTCTATAGCAATCAGCCCCAGCATTTT,CSARDGGVYSNQPQHF,16,TRBV20-1,-,TRBJ1-5,few
TGTGCCAGCAGAGCGCTTACGGCCAGAGCAGATACGCAGTATTTT,CASRALTARADTQYF,15,TRBV7-6,-,TRBJ2-3,-
TGTGCCAGCAGTTTATCGGGCGGGACACCTCTAACGACCGGGGAGCTGTTTTTT,CASSLSGGTPLTTGELFF,18,TRBV27,-,TRBJ2-2,few
TGTGCCAGCAGTGAAGCGCACCAGGACCATAATTCACCCCTCCACTTT,CASSEAHQDHNSPLHF,16,TRBV6-1,-,TRBJ1-6,few
TGTGCCAGCAGCACTCCCAGGCGAAGACTTAATCAGCCCCAGCATTTT,CASSTPRRRLNQPQHF,16,TRBV21-1,-,TRBJ1-5,few
TGTGCCAGCAGCTTAGACGGGAGGAACACCGGGGAGCTGTTTTTT,CASSLDGRNTGELFF,15,TRBV7-7,-,TRBJ2-2,-
TGTGCCAGCAGTTACTCTCCGGACCTACGAAATTCACCCCTCCACTTT,CASSYSPDLRNSPLHF,16,TRBV6-5,-,TRBJ1-6,-
TGTGCCAGCAGCTCCAGCGGACCTGTCGCCGGGGAGCTGTTTTTT,CASSSSGPVAGELFF,15,TRBV11-3,-,TRBJ2-2,once
TGTGCCAGCAGTAAACAGCAAAATCAGCCCCAGCATTTT,CASSKQQNQPQHF,13,TRBV6-1,-,TRBJ1-5,few
TGTGCCAGCAGCTGGAGTTTGGGGGCCACCGGGGAGCTGTTTTTT,CASSWSLGATGELFF,15,TRBV7-2,-,TRBJ2-2,-
TGTGCCACCAGCAGAAGACAGGGGGGGCGGACTGAAGCTTTCTTT,CATSRRQGGRTEAFF,15,TRBV15,TRBD1,TRBJ1-1,-
TGTGCCTGGGCCCTTTGGGGTAGCTCTGGGGCCAACGTCCTGACTTTC,CAWALWGSSGANVLTF,16,TRBV30,-,TRBJ2-6,-
TGTGCCAGCAGCTTAGGGGGCGCGTCTCGGGGCTACACCTTC,CASSLGGASRGYTF,14,TRBV7-2,-,TRBJ1-2,-
TGTGCCACCAGTGATCGTAACACAGGGGGCAGTCAGCCCCAGCATTTT,CATSDRNTGGSQPQHF,16,TRBV24-1,TRBD1,TRBJ1-5,-
TGCAGTGCTGGGGGTAGGGGTATCAATCAGCCCCAGCATTTT,CSAGGRGINQPQHF,14,TRBV20-1,-,TRBJ1-5,few
TGTGCCTGGGGCCGACAGGGGGGCTACACCTTC,CAWGRQGGYTF,11,TRBV30,TRBD1,TRBJ1-2,few
TGTGCCAGCAGCTTATTGGGACAGGGGGTTAACACTGAAGCTTTCTTT,CASSLLGQGVNTEAFF,16,TRBV7-2,TRBD1,TRBJ1-1,-
TGTGCCAGTAGTATCAGACTGAGATTCACAGATACGCAGTATTTT,CASSIRLRFTDTQYF,15,TRBV19,-,TRBJ2-3,-
TGTGCCAGCAGCTTAGTTTTGGGACAGAGTCGCCCTCGGCAGTACTTC,CASSLVLGQSRPRQYF,16,TRBV7-2,TRBD1,TRBJ2-7,-
TGTGCCAGCAGTAGGACAGGGGATAATGGCTACACCTTC,CASSRTGDNGYTF,13,TRBV5-4,TRBD1,TRBJ1-2,-
TGTGCCACCAATCACGGACAGATTCAAGAGACCCAGTACTTC,CATNHGQIQETQYF,14,TRBV15,-,TRBJ2-5,-
TGTGCCAGCACATTTGGGACACCCGCCGTGCCCCAGTACTTC,CASTFGTPAVPQYF,14,TRBV12-3/TRBV12-4,-,TRBJ2-5,few